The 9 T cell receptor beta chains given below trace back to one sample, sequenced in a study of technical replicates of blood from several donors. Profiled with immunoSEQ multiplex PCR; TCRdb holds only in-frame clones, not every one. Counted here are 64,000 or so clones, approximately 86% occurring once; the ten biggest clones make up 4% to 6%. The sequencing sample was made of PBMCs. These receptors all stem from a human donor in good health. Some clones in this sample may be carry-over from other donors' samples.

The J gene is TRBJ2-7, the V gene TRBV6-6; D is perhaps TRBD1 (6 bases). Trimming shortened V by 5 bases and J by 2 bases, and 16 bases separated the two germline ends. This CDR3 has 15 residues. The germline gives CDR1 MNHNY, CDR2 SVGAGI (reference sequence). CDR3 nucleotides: TGTGCCAGCAGTGGGGGCGGAGATCCTCCCTACGAGCAGTACTTC. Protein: CASSGGGDPPYEQYF.

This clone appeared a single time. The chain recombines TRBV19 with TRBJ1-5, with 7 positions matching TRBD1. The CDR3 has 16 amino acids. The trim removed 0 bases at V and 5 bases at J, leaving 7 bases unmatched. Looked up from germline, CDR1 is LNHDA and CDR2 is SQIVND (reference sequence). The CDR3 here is CASSIDRPGGYQPQHF. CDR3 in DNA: TGTGCCAGTAGTATAGATCGTCCAGGGGGATATCAGCCCCAGCATTTT.

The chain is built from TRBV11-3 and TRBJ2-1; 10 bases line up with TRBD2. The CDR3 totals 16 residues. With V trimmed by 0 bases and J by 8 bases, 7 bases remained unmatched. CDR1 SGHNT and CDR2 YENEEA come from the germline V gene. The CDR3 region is CASSLEAAGGLDEQFF. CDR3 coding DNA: TGTGCCAGCAGCTTAGAGGCAGCGGGGGGGCTCGATGAGCAGTTCTTC.

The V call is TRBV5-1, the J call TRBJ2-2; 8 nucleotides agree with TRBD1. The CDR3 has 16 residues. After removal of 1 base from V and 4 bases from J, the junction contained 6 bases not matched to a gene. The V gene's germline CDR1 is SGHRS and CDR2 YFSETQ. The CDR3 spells CASSLSWTGITGELFF. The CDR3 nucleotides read TGCGCCAGCAGCTTGAGCTGGACAGGGATCACCGGGGAGCTGTTTTTT.

The CDR3 nucleotides read TGCGCCAGCAGCCAGGGGACAGGGGGAATCGACGAGCAGTACTTC. Translating it yields CASSQGTGGIDEQYF. V and J are TRBV4-3 and TRBJ2-7, with TRBD1 matching over 11 bases. The CDR3 covers 15 residues. Unmatched junction bases numbered 6, after V lost 3 bases and J lost 5 bases. CDR1 and CDR2 (germline): LGHNA, YSLEER.

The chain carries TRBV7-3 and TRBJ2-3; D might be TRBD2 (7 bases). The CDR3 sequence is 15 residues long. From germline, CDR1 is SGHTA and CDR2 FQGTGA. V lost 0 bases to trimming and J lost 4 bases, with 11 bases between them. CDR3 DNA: TGTGCCAGCAGCTTAACGGGGGGGCTCGCAGATACGCAGTATTTT. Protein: CASSLTGGLADTQYF.

The CDR3 region has the DNA TGTGCCATCAGTGGAGTAGCGGATTCAATCGTGCAGTTCTTC. Amino acids: CAISGVADSIVQFF. This sequence joins TRBV10-3 and TRBJ2-1; a possible D gene is TRBD2 (6 bases). V dropped 4 bases and J dropped 12 bases, with 19 bases sitting between them. There are 14 residues in the CDR3. The germline V gene encodes CDR1 ENHRY and CDR2 SYGVKD.

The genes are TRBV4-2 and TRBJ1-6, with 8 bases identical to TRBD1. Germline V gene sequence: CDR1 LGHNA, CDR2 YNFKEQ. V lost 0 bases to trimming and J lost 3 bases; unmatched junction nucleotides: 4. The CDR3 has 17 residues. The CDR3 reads CASSQEGQALYNSPLHF. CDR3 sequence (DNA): TGTGCCAGCAGCCAAGAGGGACAGGCCCTCTATAATTCACCCCTCCACTTT.

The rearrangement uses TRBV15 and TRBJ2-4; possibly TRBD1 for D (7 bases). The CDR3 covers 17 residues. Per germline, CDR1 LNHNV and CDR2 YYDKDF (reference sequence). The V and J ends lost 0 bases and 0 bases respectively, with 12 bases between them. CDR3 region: CATSRDFQGGAKNIQYF. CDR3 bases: TGTGCCACCAGCAGAGATTTCCAGGGGGGAGCCAAAAACATTCAGTACTTC.